The T cell receptor (beta chain) described here comes from a study of CD8 T cells in Susac syndrome. The V end lost 0 bases, the J end lost 5 bases, and 20 bases lay between the germline ends. The CDR3 contains 18 residues. Germline CDR1 is MNHEY and CDR2 is SVGAGI. Sequencing of TCR beta was carried out in blood CD8+ and CD4+ T cells. Random hexamers primed reverse transcription of about 0.45 to 1 ug RNA. Via MiXCR, TCRdb re-called the immunoSEQ multiplex PCR reads, giving one row per CDR3 protein. This sample has about 400,000 distinct CDR3 sequences, with approximately 85% found just once. The receptor was isolated from a human donor with multiple sclerosis. The material sequenced was CD8+ T cells from PBMCs. The chain recombines TRBV6-5 with TRBJ2-1; D not certain. CDR3 sequence: CASSYSSWSWNTDNEQFF. The CDR3 DNA reads as TGTGCCAGCAGTTACTCGTCTTGGAGTTGGAATACGGACAATGAGCAGTTCTTC.